This TCR beta chain is drawn from a study of cytomegalovirus exposure and HLA in healthy donors. Study-wide findings and caveats: Some V segments (TRBV6-2 and TRBV6-3 among them) were excluded as indistinguishable. Analyzed later, association rates of TCRs varied across HLA loci, with DRB1 most and HLA-C fewest. A few chains linked to CMV were shown in vitro to be specific for CMV antigens.

Germline assignment: CDR1 SGHVS and CDR2 FQNEAQ. The CDR3 is 14 amino acids. V lost 5 bases, J lost 5 bases, and 15 bases lay in between. With 60 Vbeta and 13 Jbeta primers, the PCR was carried out. The repertoire was sequenced with immunoSEQ multiplex PCR; TCRdb's copy has only in-frame clones and lacks some. This sample's table has about 87,000 clones. In the case of this clone: Its specificity is unknown.

Source material: PBMCs. The chain couples TRBV7-8 to TRBJ1-1; D is unresolved. The clonotype was recovered from a man in his fifties or sixties in good health and CMV-seropositive. This CDR3 reads CASSLSGAWTEAFF. CDR3 bases: TGTGCCAGCAGCCTTTCCGGTGCGTGGACTGAAGCTTTCTTT. The full variable domain, its missing parts supplied by reference TRBV7-8 and TRBJ1-1, is GAGVSQSPRYKVAKRGQDVALRCDPISGHVSLFWYQQALGQGPEFLTYFQNEAQLDKSGLPSDRFFAERPEGSVSTLKIQRTQQEDSAVYLCASSLSGAWTEAFFGQGTRLTVV.